Here is one T cell receptor beta chain with its context. The sample originates from a study of blood T cell repertoires in COVID-19. The wider study: From the United States, Italy and Spain came samples of acute and convalescent COVID-19. In each case, the material was cDNA or gDNA derived from T cells, B-cell-depleted T cells, or PBMCs.

Seattle enrolled patients during active infection and tracked them longitudinally. Original methodology: Amplification of reference gene primers provided the estimated nucleated cell counts. The table came from immunoSEQ multiplex PCR; TCRdb's copy has only in-frame clones and leaves some out. The V and J calls and clone size are taken from that table; D and trimming were inferred from the DNA. The data hold about 98,000 clones, with around nine tenths observed a single time. The V segment lost 2 bases and the J segment 4 bases; nucleotides outside the gene matches: 6. This CDR3 contains 17 residues. CDR1 is SGHNT and CDR2 is YYREEE in the germline V gene (reference sequence).

This receptor was taken from a woman aged 50 to 60 with COVID-19, enrolled during active disease. The sample taken for sequencing was peripheral blood. V gene TRBV5-4 combines with J gene TRBJ2-5, with 15 bases fitting TRBD2. CDR3: CASSFEGLAGGRETQYF. The CDR3 region has the DNA TGTGCCAGCAGCTTCGAGGGACTAGCGGGGGGTCGAGAGACCCAGTACTTC.